The rows below give T cell receptor beta chains drawn from one sample of a study of blood T cell repertoires in COVID-19. Produced via immunoSEQ multiplex PCR; TCRdb's table is partial and in-frame only. The sample has tens of thousands of clones; 85% to 90% are singletons. Sequencing input: peripheral blood. These receptors originate from a man in his 70s with acute or convalescent COVID-19. Both conserved end residues are part of each CDR3. D genes are given only for firm matches. Part of the rows lack a size; the others show once, few, many or a class for expanded clones.

V: TRBV4-1
length: 17
J: TRBJ1-1
D: TRBD1
size: NA
CDR3: CASSQGRLGQGFTEAFF
DNA: TGCGCCAGCAGCCAAGGGCGCCTGGGACAGGGTTTTACTGAAGCTTTCTTT

V: TRBV5-1
length: 15
J: TRBJ1-1
D: NA
size: NA
CDR3: CASSLGLQGNTEAFF
DNA: TGCGCCAGCAGCTTGGGACTACAGGGGAACACTGAAGCTTTCTTT

V: TRBV5-1
length: 15
J: TRBJ2-7
D: NA
size: NA
CDR3: CASSPAVGEIYEQYF
DNA: TGCGCCAGCAGCCCGGCGGTCGGGGAGATCTACGAGCAGTACTTC

V: TRBV29-1
length: 14
J: TRBJ2-1
D: NA
size: NA
CDR3: CSALSAGRADEQFF
DNA: TGCAGCGCCTTAAGTGCGGGACGGGCCGATGAGCAGTTCTTC

V: TRBV5-1
length: 16
J: TRBJ2-2
D: NA
size: NA
CDR3: CASSLYGDSNTGELFF
DNA: TGCGCCAGCAGCTTGTACGGGGATTCGAACACCGGGGAGCTGTTTTTT

V: TRBV4-1
length: 14
J: TRBJ1-1
D: NA
size: NA
CDR3: CASSQVVRGTEAFF
DNA: TGCGCCAGCAGCCAAGTGGTCCGGGGGACTGAAGCTTTCTTT

V: TRBV4-3
length: 15
J: TRBJ1-5
D: TRBD1
size: NA
CDR3: CASSLRTGTDQPQHF
DNA: TGCGCCAGCAGCTTGCGGACAGGGACAGATCAGCCCCAGCATTTT

V: TRBV9
length: 14
J: TRBJ2-3
D: NA
size: NA
CDR3: CASSPTTRGDTQYF
DNA: TGTGCCAGCAGTCCGACTACCCGCGGGGATACGCAGTATTTT

V: TRBV4-2
length: 13
J: TRBJ2-4
D: NA
size: NA
CDR3: CASSQPGENIQYF
DNA: TGTGCCAGCAGCCAACCGGGAGAAAACATTCAGTACTTC

V: TRBV6-6
length: 15
J: TRBJ2-2
D: NA
size: NA
CDR3: CASSTSLDSTGELFF
DNA: TGTGCCAGCAGTACTTCCCTCGACAGTACCGGGGAGCTGTTTTTT

V: TRBV6-5
length: 12
J: TRBJ1-2
D: NA
size: once
CDR3: CASGSGNNGYTF
DNA: TGTGCCAGCGGTTCAGGGAACAATGGCTACACCTTC

V: TRBV5-5
length: 14
J: TRBJ2-5
D: TRBD1
size: NA
CDR3: CASSLATGEETQYF
DNA: TGTGCCAGCAGCTTGGCCACAGGGGAAGAGACCCAGTACTTC

V: TRBV7-2
length: 17
J: TRBJ2-2
D: TRBD2
size: once
CDR3: CASSLVGGRGDTGELFF
DNA: TGTGCCAGCAGCTTAGTAGGCGGGAGGGGGGACACCGGGGAGCTGTTTTTT

V: TRBV7-6
length: 16
J: TRBJ2-7
D: TRBD1
size: NA
CDR3: CASSSRGWGQTYEQYF
DNA: TGTGCCAGCAGCTCTAGGGGCTGGGGACAGACCTACGAGCAGTACTTC

V: TRBV11-2
length: 15
J: TRBJ2-7
D: NA
size: NA
CDR3: CASSRTGSSGYEQYF
DNA: TGTGCCAGCAGCAGGACTGGGAGCTCCGGGTACGAGCAGTACTTC

V: TRBV3-1/TRBV3-2
length: 15
J: TRBJ1-2
D: TRBD1
size: NA
CDR3: CASSQGPQGFAGYTF
DNA: TGTGCCAGCAGCCAAGGGCCACAGGGGTTCGCTGGCTACACCTTC

V: TRBV7-9
length: 12
J: TRBJ2-1
D: NA
size: once
CDR3: CASSSTSFEQFF
DNA: TGTGCCAGCAGCTCTACTAGCTTTGAGCAGTTCTTC

V: TRBV7-9
length: 16
J: TRBJ2-7
D: TRBD1
size: NA
CDR3: CASSLLSGQGINEQYF
DNA: TGTGCCAGCAGCTTATTAAGCGGACAGGGGATCAACGAGCAGTACTTC

V: TRBV2
length: 12
J: TRBJ2-7
D: NA
size: NA
CDR3: CASRRNAYEQYF
DNA: TGTGCCAGCAGGAGAAACGCCTACGAGCAGTACTTC

V: TRBV9
length: 14
J: TRBJ1-2
D: NA
size: NA
CDR3: CASSVGQVDYGYTF
DNA: TGTGCCAGCAGCGTGGGACAAGTGGACTATGGCTACACCTTC

V: TRBV10-3
length: 12
J: TRBJ2-5
D: TRBD1
size: NA
CDR3: CAISGTGETQYF
DNA: TGTGCCATCAGTGGGACAGGGGAGACCCAGTACTTC

V: TRBV14
length: 17
J: TRBJ1-4
D: NA
size: NA
CDR3: CASSQDRQGRSNEKLFF
DNA: TGTGCCAGCAGCCAAGATCGGCAGGGCCGATCTAATGAAAAACTGTTTTTT

V: TRBV24-1
length: 14
J: TRBJ1-1
D: NA
size: few
CDR3: CATSDTVRGTEAFF
DNA: TGTGCCACCAGTGACACGGTAAGGGGGACTGAAGCTTTCTTT

V: TRBV6-1
length: 17
J: TRBJ2-5
D: TRBD2
size: NA
CDR3: CASSGGTSGRFQETQYF
DNA: TGTGCCAGCAGTGGAGGGACTAGCGGGAGATTTCAAGAGACCCAGTACTTC

V: TRBV7-2
length: 15
J: TRBJ1-2
D: NA
size: NA
CDR3: CASSLTTATSGDYTF
DNA: TGTGCCAGCAGCTTGACGACAGCTACCTCCGGTGACTACACCTTC

V: TRBV7-8
length: 16
J: TRBJ2-1
D: TRBD1
size: NA
CDR3: CASSFPTGTGTHEQFF
DNA: TGTGCCAGCAGCTTCCCAACGGGGACAGGGACCCATGAGCAGTTCTTC

V: TRBV28
length: 12
J: TRBJ2-2
D: NA
size: NA
CDR3: CASQLNPGELFF
DNA: TGTGCCAGCCAACTAAACCCCGGGGAGCTGTTTTTT

V: TRBV4-3
length: 15
J: TRBJ2-7
D: TRBD2
size: NA
CDR3: CASSQGTSVSYEQYF
DNA: TGCGCCAGCAGCCAAGGGACTAGCGTTTCCTACGAGCAGTACTTC

V: TRBV2
length: 15
J: TRBJ2-2
D: TRBD1
size: NA
CDR3: CASNLRTGNTGELFF
DNA: TGTGCCAGCAACCTAAGGACAGGGAACACCGGGGAGCTGTTTTTT

V: TRBV11-1
length: 15
J: TRBJ2-7
D: TRBD2
size: once
CDR3: CASSLSGRSSYEQYF
DNA: TGTGCCAGCAGCTTGAGCGGGAGGAGCTCCTACGAGCAGTACTTC

V: TRBV14
length: 16
J: TRBJ2-7
D: TRBD2
size: NA
CDR3: CASSQDIGSGKYEQYF
DNA: TGTGCCAGCAGCCAAGATATTGGAAGCGGGAAGTACGAGCAGTACTTC

V: TRBV2
length: 15
J: TRBJ2-1
D: NA
size: NA
CDR3: CASHHGGTGALGQFF
DNA: TGTGCCAGCCATCACGGGGGAACAGGGGCATTAGGGCAGTTCTTC

V: TRBV7-2
length: 15
J: TRBJ2-5
D: NA
size: NA
CDR3: CASSLAWAGQETQYF
DNA: TGTGCCAGCAGCTTAGCGTGGGCAGGGCAAGAGACCCAGTACTTC

V: TRBV3-1/TRBV3-2
length: 15
J: TRBJ1-1
D: TRBD1
size: NA
CDR3: CASSTRQGAATEAFF
DNA: TGTGCCAGCAGCACCCGACAGGGGGCGGCCACTGAAGCTTTCTTT

V: TRBV7-9
length: 13
J: TRBJ1-5
D: NA
size: NA
CDR3: CASSLGGDKPQHF
DNA: TGTGCCAGCAGCTTAGGGGGAGACAAGCCCCAGCATTTT

V: TRBV7-9
length: 13
J: TRBJ1-6
D: NA
size: NA
CDR3: CASSLPGRSPLHF
DNA: TGTGCCAGCAGCTTACCAGGGCGGTCACCCCTCCACTTT

V: TRBV5-1
length: 16
J: TRBJ2-1
D: NA
size: NA
CDR3: CASSLATGGSYNEQFF
DNA: TGCGCCAGCAGCTTGGCCACCGGCGGGTCTTACAATGAGCAGTTCTTC

V: TRBV12-3/TRBV12-4
length: 11
J: TRBJ1-5
D: NA
size: NA
CDR3: CASSLSEPQHF
DNA: TGTGCCAGCAGTTTGTCTGAGCCCCAGCATTTT

V: TRBV18
length: 18
J: TRBJ2-3
D: TRBD2
size: NA
CDR3: CASSPLGTSGTSTDTQYF
DNA: TGTGCCAGCTCACCACTAGGGACTAGCGGGACTAGCACAGATACGCAGTATTTT

V: TRBV18
length: 16
J: TRBJ2-1
D: TRBD1
size: NA
CDR3: CASSPPGDREDNEQFF
DNA: TGTGCCAGCTCACCTCCAGGGGACAGGGAGGACAATGAGCAGTTCTTC

V: TRBV24-1
length: 17
J: TRBJ2-1
D: TRBD2
size: NA
CDR3: CATSDPYKSGAENEQFF
DNA: TGTGCCACCAGTGACCCTTACAAGAGCGGGGCAGAGAATGAGCAGTTCTTC

V: TRBV7-2
length: 14
J: TRBJ2-7
D: NA
size: NA
CDR3: CASSLLASSYEQYF
DNA: TGTGCCAGCAGCCTTCTAGCGAGCTCCTACGAGCAGTACTTC

V: TRBV4-1
length: 13
J: TRBJ2-1
D: NA
size: NA
CDR3: CASRTGVYNEQFF
DNA: TGCGCCAGCAGAACGGGAGTATACAATGAGCAGTTCTTC

V: TRBV2
length: 15
J: TRBJ1-5
D: NA
size: NA
CDR3: CASRRTGLANQPQHF
DNA: TGTGCCAGCCGACGAACAGGGTTGGCCAATCAGCCCCAGCATTTT

V: TRBV27
length: 15
J: TRBJ2-3
D: TRBD1
size: NA
CDR3: CASRDTGVSTDTQYF
DNA: TGTGCCAGCAGAGATACAGGGGTCAGCACAGATACGCAGTATTTT

V: TRBV29-1
length: 13
J: TRBJ2-3
D: TRBD2
size: NA
CDR3: CSVETSGRYTQYF
DNA: TGCAGCGTTGAAACTAGCGGGAGATATACGCAGTATTTT

V: TRBV19
length: 17
J: TRBJ2-7
D: TRBD2
size: NA
CDR3: CASSIVPSGNRLYEQYF
DNA: TGTGCCAGTAGTATAGTGCCTAGCGGGAACCGGCTTTACGAGCAGTACTTC

V: TRBV7-8
length: 14
J: TRBJ1-2
D: NA
size: NA
CDR3: CASSLTPTVYGYTF
DNA: TGTGCCAGCAGCTTAACACCGACAGTCTATGGCTACACCTTC

V: TRBV6-2/TRBV6-3
length: 15
J: TRBJ2-7
D: NA
size: once
CDR3: CASSYARMVIYEQYF
DNA: TGTGCCAGCAGTTACGCGAGAATGGTGATCTACGAGCAGTACTTC

V: TRBV5-1
length: 15
J: TRBJ1-3
D: NA
size: NA
CDR3: CASSLVAGFGNTIYF
DNA: TGCGCCAGCAGCTTGGTCGCAGGGTTTGGAAACACCATATATTTT